These 27 T cell receptor beta chains were all obtained from the same sample, sequenced in a study of T-cell memory formation after mild COVID-19. TCRdb independently ran MiXCR on the 5' RACE reads; one entry per CDR3 protein. The sample has about 560,000 distinct CDR3 sequences, about a fifth seen once. Sample: PBMCs or a T cell subset sorted from them (not recorded which). These receptors were obtained from an adult woman who had mild COVID-19 (a few samples of this study predate the infection). Cell type and time point are not known.

This chain joins TRBV4-2 and TRBJ2-3, with D unresolved. The germline V gene encodes CDR1 LGHNA and CDR2 YNFKEQ. V lost 0 bases and J lost 12, with 13 bases in between. CDR3 length: 13 residues. CDR3: CASSQERYYLQYF. Written as DNA, the CDR3 is TGTGCCAGCAGCCAAGAAAGGTACTACCTTCAGTATTTT.

This clonotype was recorded a few times. The chain employs TRBV24-1 and TRBJ1-2, with D possibly TRBD1 on 5 matching bases. Trimming pared 6 bases from V and 4 bases from J, leaving 17 bases between. CDR1 is KGHDR and CDR2 is SFDVKD in the germline V gene. The CDR3 runs to 15 residues. This CDR3 reads CATSPSGAGPYGYTF. CDR3 nucleotides: TGTGCCACCAGTCCCTCTGGGGCCGGGCCCTATGGCTACACCTTC.

V gene TRBV11-2 combines with J gene TRBJ2-3; 7 bases are shared with TRBD2. Per the germline V gene, CDR1 is SGHAT and CDR2 is FQNNGV. The CDR3 contains 13 residues. V trimming: 8 bases; J trimming: 4 bases; junction bases outside the gene matches: 6. In DNA, the CDR3 is TGTGCCAGCGGACGGACTAGATCAGATACGCAGTATTTT. Encoded protein: CASGRTRSDTQYF.

This clonotype was detected a few times. V and J are TRBV5-1 and TRBJ2-7, with D tentatively TRBD2 (6 bases). Trimming removed 0 bases from V and 3 bases from J, with 10 bases in between. The CDR3 runs to 14 residues. Germline CDR1 reads SGHRS; CDR2 reads YFSETQ. The CDR3 region has the DNA TGCGCCAGCAGCTTGGTTGGCGGGGACTACGAGCAGTACTTC. Amino acid sequence: CASSLVGGDYEQYF.

The rearrangement joins TRBV24-1 to TRBJ1-1, with 8 bases aligning to TRBD1. This CDR3 comprises 14 residues. CDR1 is KGHDR, CDR2 SFDVKD, per germline. Losses at the gene ends were 3 bases for V and 5 bases for J; bases not matched to a gene: 4. As DNA, the CDR3 is TGTGCCACCAGTGATGGACAGGGTTTAACTGAAGCTTTCTTT. The encoded protein is CATSDGQGLTEAFF.

The chain joins TRBV7-2 to TRBJ1-2; D uncertain. With 1 base removed from V and 4 bases from J, the gap between germline ends came to 13 bases. CDR1 and CDR2 (germline): SGHTA, FQGNSA. This CDR3 has 15 residues. The CDR3 bases are TGTGCCAGCAGCTTAGACACCGGGAGAGCCTATGGCTACACCTTC. Protein: CASSLDTGRAYGYTF.

The sample holds a few counts of this clonotype. The V call is TRBV9, the J call TRBJ2-2, with a possible D match to TRBD2 (5 bases). The V gene lost 3 bases and the J gene lost 1 base, with 7 bases spanning the gap. The CDR3 is 14 residues long. Germline V lookup: CDR1 SGDLS, CDR2 YYNGEE. The CDR3 loop reads CASSERGNTGELFF. DNA of the CDR3: TGTGCCAGCAGCGAACGGGGGAACACCGGGGAGCTGTTTTTT.

This chain uses TRBV6-5 with TRBJ1-1, with no clear D. CDR1 MNHEY and CDR2 SVGAGI come from the germline V gene. The CDR3 runs to 11 residues. Deletions cut 10 bases from V and 5 bases from J, with 11 bases between. The CDR3 protein is CATGSGTEAFF. Written as DNA, the CDR3 is TGTGCCACCGGGTCGGGGACTGAAGCTTTCTTT.

This clonotype has only a few counts. The V call is TRBV6-5, the J call TRBJ2-2, with no clear D. Per germline, CDR1 MNHEY and CDR2 SVGAGI. The V and J ends lost 5 bases and 4 bases respectively, with 11 bases between them. This CDR3 has 14 residues. CDR3 in DNA: TGTGCCAGCAGTGCCATGTGGTCCACCGGGGAGCTGTTTTTT. It yields the protein CASSAMWSTGELFF.

This chain links TRBV7-9 with TRBJ1-2; perhaps TRBD1 as D (5 bases). Germline V lookup: CDR1 SEHNR, CDR2 FQNEAQ (reference sequence). The CDR3 covers 14 residues. Trimming left V 4 bases short and J 4 bases short, with 13 bases between. CDR3 amino acids: CASSSGTASYGYTF. The CDR3 nucleotides are TGTGCCAGCAGCTCTGGGACGGCGAGCTATGGCTACACCTTC.

This clonotype was observed a few times. The V gene is TRBV20-1, the J gene TRBJ1-1; TRBD1 agrees at 7 bases. The J segment lost 8 bases and the V segment lost 3 bases, leaving 15 bases of the junction unmatched. The CDR3 length is 15 residues. Germline values: CDR1 DFQATT, CDR2 SNEGSKA (reference sequence). DNA of the CDR3: TGCAGTGCTAGTCGCTTGACCGCAGGGGGGCTAGAAGCTTTCTTT. It specifies CSASRLTAGGLEAFF.

The chain is built from TRBV4-2 and TRBJ1-1; D unclear. V shed 0 bases and J shed 7 bases, with 9 bases lying between them. CDR3 length: 13 residues. CDR1 and CDR2 from the germline V gene are LGHNA and YNFKEQ. CDR3 DNA sequence: TGTGCCAGCAGCCAAGAGCAAGCGCTTGAAGCTTTCTTT. Protein product: CASSQEQALEAFF.

V gene TRBV12-3 or TRBV12-4 combines with J gene TRBJ2-2, with 7 bases that match TRBD1. The trim removed 5 bases at V and 6 bases at J, leaving 9 bases unmatched. CDR3 length: 15 residues. Written as DNA, the CDR3 is TGTGCCAGCAGTCTTGTTCTCCAGGGGGCCGGGGAGCTGTTTTTT. Translating gives CASSLVLQGAGELFF.

This clonotype was seen repeatedly, ten times or more. This sequence joins TRBV23-1 and TRBJ2-3; 7 bases are shared with TRBD2. TRBV23-1 falls under the ORF class, with uncertain function. There are 18 residues in the CDR3. Trimming took 4 bases from V and 3 from J; bases not matched to a gene: 16. The CDR3 sequence is CASSRWKREDELTDTQYF. The DNA for the CDR3 is TGCGCCAGCAGTCGATGGAAGCGGGAAGACGAGTTGACAGATACGCAGTATTTT.

The sample holds a few counts of this clonotype. This chain links TRBV7-9 with TRBJ2-3, with 10 bases lining up with TRBD2. Germline assignment: CDR1 SEHNR and CDR2 FQNEAQ (reference sequence). This CDR3 is built from 17 residues. The V segment lost 5 bases and the J segment 0 bases; nucleotides outside the gene matches: 8. CDR3: CASSLLAGGLSTDTQYF. The CDR3 bases are TGTGCCAGCAGCCTCTTAGCGGGGGGCCTTAGCACAGATACGCAGTATTTT.

The J gene is TRBJ2-5, the V gene TRBV18; D gene unclear. With 2 bases removed from V and 5 bases from J, the gap between germline ends came to 12 bases. Per the germline V gene, CDR1 is KGHSH and CDR2 is LQKENI. The CDR3 extends over 14 amino acids. The CDR3 sequence is CASSPLEFGETQYF. DNA for the CDR3: TGTGCCAGCTCACCATTGGAGTTCGGTGAGACCCAGTACTTC.

The table lists this clonotype with a few counts. The gene calls are TRBV11-3 and TRBJ2-1; D unclear. Germline CDR1 and CDR2: SGHNT and YENEEA. This CDR3 comprises 15 residues. The V end was cut by 6 bases, the J end by 0 bases, with 12 bases between. The CDR3 region has the DNA TGTGCCAGCAGGCTAGATTTCAGCTCCTACAATGAGCAGTTCTTC. Translated, it gives CASRLDFSSYNEQFF. Combining the CDR3 with reference TRBV11-3 and TRBJ2-1 gives the whole variable domain EAGVVQSPRYKIIEKKQPVAFWCNPISGHNTLYWYLQNLGQGPELLIRYENEEAVDDSQLPKDRFSAERLKGVDSTLKIQPAELGDSAVYLCASRLDFSSYNEQFFGPGTRLTVL.

The chain recombines TRBV18 with TRBJ2-4; D uncertain. There are 14 residues in the CDR3. Germline V lookup: CDR1 KGHSH, CDR2 LQKENI. V lost 1 base to trimming and J lost 8 bases, with 12 bases between them. CDR3 DNA sequence: TGTGCCAGCTCACCACGCGACGCCTGGGACATTCAGTACTTC. This encodes CASSPRDAWDIQYF.

J is TRBJ2-7 and V is TRBV2, with unresolved D. The CDR3 has 14 amino acids. Trimming pared 7 bases from V and 0 bases from J, leaving 13 bases between. Germline assignment: CDR1 SNHLY and CDR2 FYNNEI. The CDR3 region is CASKDGLSSYEQYF. The CDR3 nucleotides read TGTGCCAGCAAGGACGGGTTGAGCTCCTACGAGCAGTACTTC.

The chain combines TRBV29-1 with TRBJ2-7, with 8 bases that match TRBD2. Trimming took 1 base from V and 6 from J; bases not matched to a gene: 11. CDR3 length equals 15 residues. Germline-derived CDR1 and CDR2 are SQVTM and ANQGSEA. The CDR3 bases are TGCAGCGTTGAAGGTAGCGGGGAAGGATTGTTCGAGCAGTACTTC. Translated, it gives CSVEGSGEGLFEQYF.

This clonotype turned up a few times. This sequence joins TRBV9 and TRBJ2-1; D is unresolved. Germline V lookup: CDR1 SGDLS, CDR2 YYNGEE. V lost 2 bases, J lost 4 bases, and 10 bases lay in between. This CDR3 is built from 14 residues. CDR3 coding DNA: TGTGCCAGCAGCGTCTCCGTACGATACAATGAGCAGTTCTTC. Residues: CASSVSVRYNEQFF.

The genes are TRBV3-1 and TRBJ2-7; D gene ambiguous. Germline V gives CDR1 LGHDT, CDR2 YNNKEL (reference sequence). Between the trimmed V and J ends, which lost 4 bases and 2 bases, there was a span of 15 bases. The CDR3 is 15 residues long. The CDR3: CASSLHSTPTYEQYF. In nucleotides, the CDR3 is TGTGCCAGCAGCCTACATTCAACCCCCACCTACGAGCAGTACTTC.

This clonotype was seen a handful of times. This chain joins TRBV11-2 and TRBJ2-4; TRBD1 matches at 7 bases. J gave up 9 bases and V 7 bases, and 9 bases lay outside the gene matches. The CDR3 is 13 residues long. Germline V gene lookup returns CDR1 SGHAT and CDR2 FQNNGV. The CDR3 DNA reads TGTGCCAGCACCCATGGACAGGAAGGCATTCAGTACTTC. Encoded protein: CASTHGQEGIQYF.

The genes are TRBV5-1 and TRBJ2-3; 16 positions agree with TRBD2. With V trimmed by 8 bases and J by 5 bases, 17 bases remained unmatched. Germline V lookup: CDR1 SGHRS, CDR2 YFSETQ. CDR3 size: 19 residues. The CDR3 DNA sequence: TGCGCCAGGATAAACCCCGGGACTAGCGGGGGGGAAGTTGAAGATACGCAGTATTTT. Protein product: CARINPGTSGGEVEDTQYF.

This clonotype was found a few times. V is TRBV5-1 and J is TRBJ2-7; 12 bases agree with TRBD1. CDR3 length equals 14 residues. Trimming took 4 bases from V and 5 from J; bases not matched to a gene: 4. Germline loops: CDR1 SGHRS, CDR2 YFSETQ. The CDR3 DNA follows: TGCGCCAGCAGCCACGGGACAGGGGGCGACGAGCAGTACTTC. Residues: CASSHGTGGDEQYF.

The J gene is TRBJ2-3, the V gene TRBV3-1; D is unclear. CDR3 length equals 12 residues. Germline CDR1 reads LGHDT; CDR2 reads YNNKEL (reference sequence). With 1 base removed from V and 3 bases from J, the gap between germline ends came to 2 bases. The CDR3 here is CASSQATDTQYF. CDR3 nucleotide sequence: TGTGCCAGCAGCCAAGCTACAGATACGCAGTATTTT.

The rearrangement uses TRBV6-5 and TRBJ2-1; possibly TRBD1 for D (6 bases). The CDR3 loop spans 15 amino acids. CDR1 and CDR2 (germline): MNHEY, SVGAGI. The V and J ends lost 5 bases and 0 bases respectively, with 11 bases between them. The CDR3 DNA follows: TGTGCCAGCAGTAAAGGGACAAGCTCCTACAATGAGCAGTTCTTC. It translates to CASSKGTSSYNEQFF.